This T cell receptor beta chain derives from a study of Graves' ophthalmopathy and Graves' hyperthyroidism. Broader study findings: Most expanded clonotypes in thyroid above 0.001 frequency also showed up in blood.

Using RNA transcripts, the TCR beta CDR3 regions were amplified. Second-round multiplex PCR followed a first-round RT-PCR using HTBI primers. A single record per CDR3 protein comes from TCRdb applying MiXCR to the multiplex PCR reads. This table has some 370,000 distinct CDR3 sequences, about a sixth appearing once. This clonotype was counted at least ten times. Its matching antigen is unknown. V shed 3 bases and J shed 3 bases, with 15 bases lying between them. The CDR3 is 15 residues long. Germline V lookup: CDR1 SGHAT, CDR2 FQNNGV. The stable label applied to hyperthyroidism with no ophthalmopathy within 18 months of follow-up. Physicians reached a diagnosis by relying on clinical symptoms, serum thyroxine, TRAb, thyroid ultrasound and orbital computed tomography.

Sequenced input: peripheral blood. This rearrangement joins TRBV11-2 to TRBJ2-7; tentative D call: TRBD1 (7 bases). This sequence originates from an adult woman with stable Graves' hyperthyroidism. The CDR3 loop is CASSLRDRGGYEQYF. The CDR3 nucleotides are TGTGCCAGCAGCTTGCGGGACAGAGGAGGCTACGAGCAGTACTTC.